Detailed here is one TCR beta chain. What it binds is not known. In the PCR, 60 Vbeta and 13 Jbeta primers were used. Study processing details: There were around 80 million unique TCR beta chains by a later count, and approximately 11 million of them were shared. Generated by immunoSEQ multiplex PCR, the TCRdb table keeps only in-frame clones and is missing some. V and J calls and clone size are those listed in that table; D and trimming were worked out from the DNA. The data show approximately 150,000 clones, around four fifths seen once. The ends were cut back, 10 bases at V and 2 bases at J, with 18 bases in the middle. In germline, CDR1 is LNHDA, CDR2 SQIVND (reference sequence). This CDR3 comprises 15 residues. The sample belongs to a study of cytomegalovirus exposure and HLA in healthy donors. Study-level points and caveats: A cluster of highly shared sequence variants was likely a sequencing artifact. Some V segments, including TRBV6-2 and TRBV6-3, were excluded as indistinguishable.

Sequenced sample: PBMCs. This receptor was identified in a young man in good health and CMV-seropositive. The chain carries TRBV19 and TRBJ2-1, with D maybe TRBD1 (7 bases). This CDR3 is CATREGAGPYNEQFF. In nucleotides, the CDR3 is TGTGCCACCAGAGAGGGGGCGGGGCCCTACAATGAGCAGTTCTTC.